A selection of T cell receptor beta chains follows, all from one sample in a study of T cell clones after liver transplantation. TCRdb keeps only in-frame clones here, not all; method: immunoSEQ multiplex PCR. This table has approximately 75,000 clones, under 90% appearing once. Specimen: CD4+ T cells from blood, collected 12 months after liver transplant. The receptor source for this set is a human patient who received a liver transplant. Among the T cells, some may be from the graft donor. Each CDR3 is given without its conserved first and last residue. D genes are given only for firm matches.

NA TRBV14 ASSQSGWQETQY
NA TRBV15 ATSRDTPARERETQY
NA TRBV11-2 ASSLDSYTEAF
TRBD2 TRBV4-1 ASSQGLPQGRSGGRRF
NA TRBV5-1 ASSLAAGNTEAF
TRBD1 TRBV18 ASSSGQGVTIY
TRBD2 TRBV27 ASKRAGTSGVSYNEQF
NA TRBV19 ASSSIHNQPQH
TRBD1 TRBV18 ASSSTGKDEQY
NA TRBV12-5 ASGKQGVGTGELF
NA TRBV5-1 ASSFSSGGGYNEQF
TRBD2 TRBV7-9 ASSPPAQAGRTEQY
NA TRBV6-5 ASSYGLRNTGELF
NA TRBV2 ASSFSGANVLT
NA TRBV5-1 ASSLKAGELF
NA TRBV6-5 ASRGGLIYNEQF